This T cell receptor beta chain comes out of a study of shared clonotypes between healthy human individuals. The protocol was immunoSEQ multiplex PCR, while the TCRdb copy is restricted to in-frame clones and leaves out a portion. The sample shows roughly 2 million clones, roughly 96% of them seen only once. Those who donated, Caucasian adults without exception, all lived in Nashville, Tennessee. V was trimmed by 5 bases and J by 0 bases, leaving 23 bases between them. The CDR3 contains 19 residues. Germline V gene sequence: CDR1 KGHSH, CDR2 LQKENI. The clonotype originates from a man younger than 35 in good health. The sample was naive CD4+ T cells sorted from blood. Subset noted: CD45RA+ positively selected. The rearrangement links TRBV18 to TRBJ1-3; the D is unclear. This chain's CDR3 is CASSSAIISGISSGNTIYF. CDR3 coding DNA: TGTGCCAGCTCATCCGCTATCATATCCGGCATCTCCTCTGGAAACACCATATATTTT.